This T cell receptor (beta chain) derives from a study of beta chain features in type 1 diabetes. Expressed TCRB transcripts were sequenced after all isolated RNA was converted to cDNA. Assay: immunoSEQ multiplex PCR; the TCRdb copy retains only in-frame clones and omits some. Here the sample spans more than 300,000 clones, approximately 15% being singletons. Trimming shortened V by 1 base and J by 3 bases, and 9 bases separated the two germline ends. This CDR3 region has 13 residues. Germline loops: CDR1 GTSNPN, CDR2 SVGIG (reference sequence). The TCR originated in a woman between 18 and 29 years old in good health. Sequencing used naive CD4+ T cells from blood. The V and J genes are TRBV30 and TRBJ1-2; D uncertain. Written as DNA, the CDR3 is TGTGCCTGGAGTGCCGGGATCGACTATGGCTACACCTTC. Its protein product is CAWSAGIDYGYTF.